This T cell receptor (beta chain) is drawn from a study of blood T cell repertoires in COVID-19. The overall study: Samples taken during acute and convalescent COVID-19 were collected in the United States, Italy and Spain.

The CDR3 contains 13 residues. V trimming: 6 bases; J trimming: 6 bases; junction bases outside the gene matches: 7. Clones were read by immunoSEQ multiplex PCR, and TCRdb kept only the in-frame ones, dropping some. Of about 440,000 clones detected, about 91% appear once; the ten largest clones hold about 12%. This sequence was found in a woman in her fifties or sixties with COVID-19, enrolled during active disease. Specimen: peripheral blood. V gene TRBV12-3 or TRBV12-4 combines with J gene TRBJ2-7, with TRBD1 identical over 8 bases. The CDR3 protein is CASRSTGVREQYF. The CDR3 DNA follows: TGTGCCAGCAGGTCGACAGGGGTTCGCGAGCAGTACTTC.